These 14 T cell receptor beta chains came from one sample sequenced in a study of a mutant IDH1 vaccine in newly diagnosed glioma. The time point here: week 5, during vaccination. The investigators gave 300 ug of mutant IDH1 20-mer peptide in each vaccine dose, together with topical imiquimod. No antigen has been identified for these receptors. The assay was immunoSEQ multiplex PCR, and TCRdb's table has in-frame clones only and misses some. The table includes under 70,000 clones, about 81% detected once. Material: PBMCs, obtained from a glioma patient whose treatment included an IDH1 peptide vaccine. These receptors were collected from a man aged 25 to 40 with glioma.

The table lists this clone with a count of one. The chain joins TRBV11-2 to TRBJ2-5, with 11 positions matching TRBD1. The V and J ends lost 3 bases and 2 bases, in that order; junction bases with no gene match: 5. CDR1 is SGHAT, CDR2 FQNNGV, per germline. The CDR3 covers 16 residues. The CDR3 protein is CASSFGQGALQETQYF. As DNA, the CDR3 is TGTGCCAGCAGCTTTGGACAGGGGGCATTGCAAGAGACCCAGTACTTC.

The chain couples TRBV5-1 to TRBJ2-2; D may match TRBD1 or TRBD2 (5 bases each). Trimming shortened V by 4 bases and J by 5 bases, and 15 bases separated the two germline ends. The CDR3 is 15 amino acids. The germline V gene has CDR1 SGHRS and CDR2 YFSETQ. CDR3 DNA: TGCGCCAGCAGCCGAGGGACCGCGGGTACCGGGGAGCTGTTTTTT. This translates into CASSRGTAGTGELFF. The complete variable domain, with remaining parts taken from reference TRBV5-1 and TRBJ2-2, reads KAGVTQTPRYLIKTRGQQVTLSCSPISGHRSVSWYQQTPGQGLQFLFEYFSETQRNKGNFPGRFSGRQFSNSRSEMNVSTLELGDSALYLCASSRGTAGTGELFFGEGSRLTVL.

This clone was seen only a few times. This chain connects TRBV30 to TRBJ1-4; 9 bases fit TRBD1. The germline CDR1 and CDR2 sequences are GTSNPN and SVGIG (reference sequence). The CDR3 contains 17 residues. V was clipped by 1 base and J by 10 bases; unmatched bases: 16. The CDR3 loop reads CAWSGWDRVLSGGKLFF. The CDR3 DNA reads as TGTGCCTGGAGTGGGTGGGACAGGGTTTTGTCGGGCGGAAAACTGTTTTTT.

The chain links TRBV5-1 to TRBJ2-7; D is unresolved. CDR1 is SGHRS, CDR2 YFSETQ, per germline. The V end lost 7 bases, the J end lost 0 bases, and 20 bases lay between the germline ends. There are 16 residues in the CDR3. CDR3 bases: TGCGCCAGCGGCCTGTACTATCCTCCCCTCTCCTACGAGCAGTACTTC. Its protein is CASGLYYPPLSYEQYF.

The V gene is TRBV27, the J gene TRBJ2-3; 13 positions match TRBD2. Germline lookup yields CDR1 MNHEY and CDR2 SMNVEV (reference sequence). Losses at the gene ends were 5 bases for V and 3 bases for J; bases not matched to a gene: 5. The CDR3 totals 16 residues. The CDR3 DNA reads TGTGCCAGCAGTCCGCGGACTAGCGGGGGAACAGATACGCAGTATTTT. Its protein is CASSPRTSGGTDTQYF.

This CDR3 is CASSGGGLSTDTQYF. The DNA of the CDR3 is TGTGCCAGCAGTGGGGGTGGCCTTAGCACAGATACGCAGTATTTT. The chain combines TRBV6-1 with TRBJ2-3, with D unclear. CDR1 and CDR2 (germline): MNHNS, SASEGT. The CDR3 has 15 residues. Trimming cost V 4 bases and J 0 bases, with 11 bases left between them.

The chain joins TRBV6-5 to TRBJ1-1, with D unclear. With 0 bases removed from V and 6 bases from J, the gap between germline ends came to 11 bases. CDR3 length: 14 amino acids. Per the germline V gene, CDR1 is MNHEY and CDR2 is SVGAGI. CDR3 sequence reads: CASSYSGSRAEAFF. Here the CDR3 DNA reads TGTGCCAGCAGTTACTCAGGGTCACGAGCTGAAGCTTTCTTT.

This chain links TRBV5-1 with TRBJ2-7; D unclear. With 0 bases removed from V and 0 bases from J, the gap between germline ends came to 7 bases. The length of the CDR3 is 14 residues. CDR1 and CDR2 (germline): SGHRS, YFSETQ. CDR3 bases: TGCGCCAGCAGCTTGGTGGTCAGCTCCTACGAGCAGTACTTC. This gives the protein CASSLVVSSYEQYF.

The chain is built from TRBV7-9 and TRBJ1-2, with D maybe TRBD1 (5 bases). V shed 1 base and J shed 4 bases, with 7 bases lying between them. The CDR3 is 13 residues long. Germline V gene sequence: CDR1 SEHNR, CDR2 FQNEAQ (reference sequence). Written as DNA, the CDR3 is TGTGCCAGCAGCTTAGGAAGGGGCTATGGCTACACCTTC. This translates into CASSLGRGYGYTF.

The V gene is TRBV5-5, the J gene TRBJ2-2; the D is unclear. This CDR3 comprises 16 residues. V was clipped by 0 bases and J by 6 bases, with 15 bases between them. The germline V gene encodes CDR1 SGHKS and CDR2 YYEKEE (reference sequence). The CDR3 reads CASSLGLTSASGELFF. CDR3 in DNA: TGTGCCAGCAGCTTGGGGCTTACGAGCGCATCCGGGGAGCTGTTTTTT.

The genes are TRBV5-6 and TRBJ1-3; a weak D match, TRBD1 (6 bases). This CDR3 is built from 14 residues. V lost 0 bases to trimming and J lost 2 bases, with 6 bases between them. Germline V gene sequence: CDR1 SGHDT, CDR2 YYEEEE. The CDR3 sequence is CASSLAGAGNTIYF. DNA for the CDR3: TGTGCCAGCAGCTTGGCAGGGGCTGGAAACACCATATATTTT.

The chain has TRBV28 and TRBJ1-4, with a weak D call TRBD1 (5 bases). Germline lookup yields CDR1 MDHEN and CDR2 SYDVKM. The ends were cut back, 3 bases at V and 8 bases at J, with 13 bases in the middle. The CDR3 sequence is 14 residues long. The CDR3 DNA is TGTGCCAGCAGTTTCCGGCAGGGAAGGGAAAAACTGTTTTTT. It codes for CASSFRQGREKLFF.

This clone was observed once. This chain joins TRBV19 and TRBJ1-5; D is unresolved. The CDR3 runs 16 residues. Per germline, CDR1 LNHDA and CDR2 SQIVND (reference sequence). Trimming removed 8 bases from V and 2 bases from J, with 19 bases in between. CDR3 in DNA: TGTGCCAGTCTGCTAGGGCGGGCCGGCGGCAATCAGCCCCAGCATTTT. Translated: CASLLGRAGGNQPQHF.

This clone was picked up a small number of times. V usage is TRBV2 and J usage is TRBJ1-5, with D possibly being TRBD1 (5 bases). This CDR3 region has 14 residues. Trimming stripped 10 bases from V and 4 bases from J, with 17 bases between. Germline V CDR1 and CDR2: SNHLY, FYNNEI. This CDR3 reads CATRGARVNQPQHF. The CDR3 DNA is TGTGCCACCCGTGGGGCGCGGGTGAATCAGCCCCAGCATTTT.